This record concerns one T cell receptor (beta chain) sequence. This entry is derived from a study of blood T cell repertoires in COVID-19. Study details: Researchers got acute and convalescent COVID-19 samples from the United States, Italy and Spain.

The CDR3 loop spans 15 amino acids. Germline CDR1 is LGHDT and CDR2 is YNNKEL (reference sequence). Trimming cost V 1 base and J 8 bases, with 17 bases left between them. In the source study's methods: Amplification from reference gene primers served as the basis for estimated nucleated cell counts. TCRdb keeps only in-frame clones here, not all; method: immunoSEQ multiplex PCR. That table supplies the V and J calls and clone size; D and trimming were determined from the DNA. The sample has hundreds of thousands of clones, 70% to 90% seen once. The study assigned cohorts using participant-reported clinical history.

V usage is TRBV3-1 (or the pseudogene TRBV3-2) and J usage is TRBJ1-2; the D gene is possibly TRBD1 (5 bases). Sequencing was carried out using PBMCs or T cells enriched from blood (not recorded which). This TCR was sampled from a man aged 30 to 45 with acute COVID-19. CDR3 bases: TGTGCCAGCAGCCAAGTAGTCGGGGGTCAGGGAGGCTACACCTTC. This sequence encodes CASSQVVGGQGGYTF.